This T cell receptor beta chain was sequenced for a study of blood T cell repertoires in COVID-19. Generated by immunoSEQ multiplex PCR, the TCRdb table keeps only in-frame clones and is missing some. The sample holds 360,000 or so clones, approximately 84% seen once. V lost 7 bases to trimming and J lost 0 bases, with 15 bases between them. CDR3 length equals 14 residues. Germline lookup yields CDR1 SQVTM and CDR2 ANQGSEA. The chain has TRBV29-1 and TRBJ1-2, with D possibly TRBD1 on 6 matching bases. The specimen sequenced was PBMCs or T cells enriched from blood (not recorded which). The TCR sequence derives from a woman in her thirties who had recovered from COVID-19. The CDR3 here is CSAQTGRANYGYTF. In DNA, the CDR3 is TGCAGCGCCCAGACAGGCCGAGCTAACTATGGCTACACCTTC.